These T cell receptor beta chains were read from a single sample in a study of blood T cell repertoires in COVID-19. Generated by immunoSEQ multiplex PCR, the TCRdb table keeps only in-frame clones and is missing some. The repertoire has roughly 400,000 clones, approximately 90% of them found once; the top ten carry around 9.3%. The sample consisted of PBMCs or T cells enriched from blood (not recorded which). The receptors originated from a woman aged 45-65 years who had recovered from COVID-19. Both conserved end residues are part of each CDR3. A D gene is named only where the DNA matches it firmly. Where a row states a size, it is once, few, many or the class of an expanded clone; other rows omit it.

cdr3_aa cdr3_nt clone_size d_call j_call v_call
CAWRTPGTGLRGYTF TGTGCCTGGAGAACCCCCGGGACAGGTTTACGTGGCTACACCTTC . TRBD1 TRBJ1-2 TRBV30
CASSPLGGSTDTQYF TGTGCCAGCAGTCCGCTGGGGGGATCCACAGATACGCAGTATTTT . . TRBJ2-3 TRBV7-3
CSAPRTGEAFF TGCAGTGCCCCCCGGACAGGGGAAGCTTTCTTT . TRBD1 TRBJ1-1 TRBV20-1
CASSWDSKETQYF TGCGCCAGCAGCTGGGACAGCAAAGAGACCCAGTACTTC . TRBD1 TRBJ2-5 TRBV5-1
CATSDFNRGRYTDTQYF TGTGCCACCAGTGACTTTAACAGGGGGCGGTACACAGATACGCAGTATTTT . TRBD1 TRBJ2-3 TRBV24-1
CASIRGVNSNQPQHF TGTGCCAGCATACGCGGGGTCAATAGCAATCAGCCCCAGCATTTT . . TRBJ1-5 TRBV19
CASSQVNGWNEQYF TGTGCCAGCAGCCAAGTCAACGGGTGGAACGAGCAGTACTTC . . TRBJ2-7 TRBV14
CASSQETGGLGYTF TGTGCCAGCAGCCAAGAGACAGGGGGCTTGGGCTACACCTTC . TRBD1 TRBJ1-2 TRBV16
CASSGGGRRDGYTF TGTGCCAGCAGCGGGGGGGGGCGCAGGGATGGCTACACCTTC . . TRBJ1-2 TRBV5-4
CAISELDRGNSPLHF TGTGCCATCAGTGAGTTGGACAGGGGCAATTCACCCCTCCACTTT . TRBD1 TRBJ1-6 TRBV10-3
CASLGQGSYNEQFF TGTGCCAGTCTCGGACAGGGCTCCTACAATGAGCAGTTCTTC once TRBD1 TRBJ2-1 TRBV2
CASSPRVSSNTGELFF TGCGCCAGCAGCCCCAGGGTCAGCTCGAACACCGGGGAGCTGTTTTTT few . TRBJ2-2 TRBV5-1
CASSYTQVHPNYGYTF TGTGCCAGCAGTTATACACAGGTCCATCCTAACTATGGCTACACCTTC . . TRBJ1-2 TRBV6-5
CASSTDPNLSGNTIYF TGTGCCAGCAGCACAGACCCAAACCTCTCTGGAAACACCATATATTTT . . TRBJ1-3 TRBV7-2
CASSVTSAISSYNEQFF TGCGCCAGCAGCGTTACTAGCGCCATTAGCTCCTACAATGAGCAGTTCTTC . TRBD2 TRBJ2-1 TRBV4-3
CASKMGGDNNEQFF TGTGCCAGCAAAATGGGGGGGGATAACAATGAGCAGTTCTTC . TRBD2 TRBJ2-1 TRBV2
CASSVGDRGGETQYF TGTGCCAGCAGCGTAGGCGACAGGGGAGGGGAGACCCAGTACTTC . . TRBJ2-5 TRBV7-2
CASSQEALGAYEQYF TGTGCCAGCAGCCAAGAGGCTCTAGGAGCCTACGAGCAGTACTTC once . TRBJ2-7 TRBV4-2
CASSQRGETSADTQYF TGCGCCAGCAGCCAACGGGGGGAGACTAGCGCAGATACGCAGTATTTT . TRBD2 TRBJ2-3 TRBV4-1
CSVATSGGNYNEQFF TGCAGCGTCGCGACTAGCGGGGGTAACTACAATGAGCAGTTCTTC . TRBD2 TRBJ2-1 TRBV29-1
CASGPTGPSPLHF TGTGCCAGCGGCCCGACAGGGCCTTCACCCCTCCACTTT once TRBD1 TRBJ1-6 TRBV5-5
CATRGTGTAETQYF TGTGCCACCCGAGGGACAGGGACGGCAGAGACCCAGTACTTC few TRBD1 TRBJ2-5 TRBV10-3
CASSPSGGDISNQPQHF TGTGCCAGCAGTCCGTCGGGGGGCGATATAAGCAATCAGCCCCAGCATTTT . . TRBJ1-5 TRBV28
CASSFRDRVYNEQFF TGCGCCAGCAGCTTCCGGGACAGGGTATACAATGAGCAGTTCTTC once TRBD1 TRBJ2-1 TRBV5-1
CASSQEERTSGGLRETQYF TGCGCCAGCAGCCAAGAAGAAAGAACTAGCGGGGGGCTCCGGGAGACCCAGTACTTC . TRBD2 TRBJ2-5 TRBV4-1
CASSQDFGAHSYEQYF TGTGCCAGCAGCCAAGATTTTGGGGCTCACTCCTACGAGCAGTACTTC . . TRBJ2-7 TRBV3-1/TRBV3-2